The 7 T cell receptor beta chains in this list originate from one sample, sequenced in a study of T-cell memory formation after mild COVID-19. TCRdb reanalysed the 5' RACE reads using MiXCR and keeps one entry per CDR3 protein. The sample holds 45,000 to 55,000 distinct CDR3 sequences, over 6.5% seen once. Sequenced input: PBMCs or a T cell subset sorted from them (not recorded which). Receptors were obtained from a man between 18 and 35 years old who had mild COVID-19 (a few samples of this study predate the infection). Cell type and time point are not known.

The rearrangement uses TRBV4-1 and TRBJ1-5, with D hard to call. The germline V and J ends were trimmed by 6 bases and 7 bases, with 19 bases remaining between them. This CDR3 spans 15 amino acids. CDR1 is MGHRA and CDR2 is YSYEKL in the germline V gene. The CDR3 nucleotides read TGCGCCAGCAGTCCGAGAGGAGGGAACGGCCAGCCCCAGCATTTT. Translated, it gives CASSPRGGNGQPQHF.

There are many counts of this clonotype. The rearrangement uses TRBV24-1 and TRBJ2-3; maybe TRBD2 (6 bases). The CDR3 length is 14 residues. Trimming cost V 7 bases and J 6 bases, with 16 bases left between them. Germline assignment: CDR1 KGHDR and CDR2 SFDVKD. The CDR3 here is CATRSTTGVDTQYF. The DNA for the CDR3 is TGTGCCACCAGGTCTACCACGGGGGTCGATACGCAGTATTTT.

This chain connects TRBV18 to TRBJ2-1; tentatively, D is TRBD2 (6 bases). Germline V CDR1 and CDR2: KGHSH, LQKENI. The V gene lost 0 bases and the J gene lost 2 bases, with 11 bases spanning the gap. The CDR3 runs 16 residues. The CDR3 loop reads CASSPPAGTAYNEQFF. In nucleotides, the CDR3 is TGTGCCAGCTCACCACCGGCGGGGACCGCCTACAATGAGCAGTTCTTC.

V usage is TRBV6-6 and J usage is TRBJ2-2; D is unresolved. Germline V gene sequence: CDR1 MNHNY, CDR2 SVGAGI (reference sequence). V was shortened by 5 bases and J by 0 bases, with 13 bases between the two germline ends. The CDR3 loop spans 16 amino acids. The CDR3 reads CASSITVTPNTGELFF. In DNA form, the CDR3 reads TGTGCCAGCAGTATAACCGTGACACCGAACACCGGGGAGCTGTTTTTT.

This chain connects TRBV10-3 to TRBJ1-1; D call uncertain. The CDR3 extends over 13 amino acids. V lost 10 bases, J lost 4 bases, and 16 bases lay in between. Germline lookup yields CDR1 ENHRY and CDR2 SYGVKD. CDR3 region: CATAWEGATEAFF. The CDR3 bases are TGTGCCACCGCCTGGGAGGGTGCCACTGAAGCTTTCTTT.

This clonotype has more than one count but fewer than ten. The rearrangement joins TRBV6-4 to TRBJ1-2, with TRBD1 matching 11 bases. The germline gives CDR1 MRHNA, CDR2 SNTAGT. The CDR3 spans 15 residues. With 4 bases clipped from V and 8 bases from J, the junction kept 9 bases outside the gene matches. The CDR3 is CASSADRGLQRGYTF. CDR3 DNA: TGTGCCAGCAGTGCGGACAGGGGGCTGCAGCGGGGCTACACCTTC.

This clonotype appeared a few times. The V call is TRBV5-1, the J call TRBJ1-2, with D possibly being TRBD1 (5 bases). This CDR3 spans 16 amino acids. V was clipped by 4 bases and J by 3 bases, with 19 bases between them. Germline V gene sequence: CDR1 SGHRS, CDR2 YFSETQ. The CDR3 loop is CASSLFGGDLDYGYTF. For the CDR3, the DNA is TGCGCCAGCAGCCTGTTCGGGGGGGATCTAGACTATGGCTACACCTTC.